Following are 10 T cell receptor beta chains from one sample sequenced in a study of CD8+ T cells in alopecia areata. RNA extraction was followed by reverse transcription into cDNA, which acted as the sequencing template. The repertoire was sequenced with immunoSEQ multiplex PCR; TCRdb's copy has only in-frame clones and lacks some. The sample lists 100,000 to 150,000 clones; roughly 50% were seen once. Sequencing used NKG2D-low CD8+ T cells sorted from blood. The receptors come from a human donor with alopecia areata.

The chain links TRBV4-1 to TRBJ2-7, with 7 bases that match TRBD2. This CDR3 spans 13 amino acids. CDR1 is MGHRA, CDR2 YSYEKL, per germline. V trimming: 8 bases; J trimming: 6 bases; junction bases outside the gene matches: 10. CDR3 sequence reads: CASEASGAGEQYF. As DNA, the CDR3 is TGCGCCAGCGAGGCCAGCGGGGCGGGCGAGCAGTACTTC.

The sample holds a few counts of this clone. The rearrangement links TRBV7-9 to TRBJ2-5, with TRBD2 matching over 8 bases. The CDR3 covers 17 residues. After removal of 5 bases from V and 1 base from J, the junction contained 12 bases not matched to a gene. The V gene's germline CDR1 is SEHNR and CDR2 FQNEAQ (reference sequence). DNA of the CDR3: TGTGCCAGCAGCCCCGGGGGCAGAGCGGGGGTCCAAGAGACCCAGTACTTC. Residues: CASSPGGRAGVQETQYF.

The chain couples TRBV28 to TRBJ2-1; the match to TRBD1 covers 8 bases. J gave up 15 bases and V 5 bases, and 21 bases lay outside the gene matches. The germline gives CDR1 MDHEN, CDR2 SYDVKM. This CDR3 region has 16 residues. CDR3 sequence reads: CASSKARRDRLIFPFF. CDR3 nucleotide sequence: TGTGCCAGCAGTAAAGCTCGCCGGGACAGGCTAATATTTCCGTTCTTC.

This chain uses TRBV5-6 with TRBJ2-7, with D perhaps matching TRBD2 (6 bases). Deletions cut 2 bases from V and 4 bases from J, with 7 bases between. CDR1 and CDR2 from the germline V gene are SGHDT and YYEEEE. The CDR3 length is 12 residues. This CDR3 is CASSFGGYEQYF. CDR3 in DNA: TGTGCCAGCAGCTTCGGGGGTTACGAGCAGTACTTC.

V and J are TRBV29-1 and TRBJ1-1, with a tentative D call TRBD1 (5 bases). Germline V gene sequence: CDR1 SQVTM, CDR2 ANQGSEA. V lost 7 bases and J lost 0, with 21 bases in between. The CDR3 spans 16 residues. CDR3 DNA sequence: TGCAGCGCATACGGGGGGGATTCCGGTATGAACACTGAAGCTTTCTTT. Its protein is CSAYGGDSGMNTEAFF.

The rearrangement joins TRBV20-1 to TRBJ2-1; no clear D. This CDR3 region has 11 residues. Germline V CDR1 and CDR2: DFQATT, SNEGSKA (reference sequence). The V and J ends lost 3 bases and 10 bases respectively, with 10 bases between them. CDR3 amino acids: CSARALGEQFF. CDR3 bases: TGCAGTGCTAGGGCCCTCGGCGAGCAGTTCTTC.

The chain recombines TRBV2 with TRBJ2-7, with 8 bases identical to TRBD1. The ends lost 10 bases at V and 4 bases at J; junction bases unmatched: 6. The CDR3 sequence is 12 residues long. CDR1 and CDR2 (germline): SNHLY, FYNNEI. CDR3 in DNA: TGTGCCACACAGGGGGGCACTTACGAGCAGTACTTC. It encodes CATQGGTYEQYF.

On this clone: Germline is not matched at one junction end, which may reflect a read error. The chain combines TRBV30 with TRBJ1-5; D is undetermined. The CDR3 extends over 12 amino acids. Germline CDR1 reads GTSNPN; CDR2 reads SVGIG (reference sequence). The CDR3 is CAWSDGNQPQHF. CDR3 coding DNA: TGTGCCTGGAGTGACGGCAACCAGCCCCAGCATTTT.

The J gene is TRBJ2-4, the V gene TRBV28; D may be TRBD1 (6 bases). The germline CDR1 and CDR2 sequences are MDHEN and SYDVKM. This CDR3 has 13 amino acids. V was clipped by 1 base and J by 13 bases, with 14 bases between them. CDR3 sequence: CASSLSTGRVQYF. In nucleotides, the CDR3 is TGTGCCAGCAGTTTATCCACAGGGCGCGTACAGTACTTC.

The V gene is TRBV29-1, the J gene TRBJ2-5, with TRBD1 matching 11 bases. The CDR3 covers 17 residues. V lost 5 bases to trimming and J lost 5 bases; unmatched junction nucleotides: 16. CDR1 SQVTM and CDR2 ANQGSEA come from the germline V gene. CDR3 nucleotides: TGCAGCGTTTTCACCGGGACAGGGGGAGTATTGGAGGAGACCCAGTACTTC. It is translated as CSVFTGTGGVLEETQYF. The whole variable domain, remainder taken from reference TRBV29-1 and TRBJ2-5, is SAVISQKPSRDICQRGTSLTIQCQVDSQVTMMFWYRQQPGQSLTLIATANQGSEATYESGFVIDKFPISRPNLTFSTLTVSNMSPEDSSIYLCSVFTGTGGVLEETQYFGPGTRLLVL.